The subject of this entry is one T cell receptor (beta chain). Its antigen is still unknown. Trimming pared 3 bases from V and 2 bases from J, leaving 16 bases between. The CDR3 has 15 amino acids. Germline CDR1 DFQATT, CDR2 SNEGSKA (reference sequence). Combining a sample-barcoded 5' primer with a J-beta primer mix, a second PCR ran for roughly 6 to 11 cycles. Each cDNA molecule, via a template-switch adaptor with 12 random nucleotides, was tagged. TCRdb reanalysed the 5' RACE reads using MiXCR and keeps one entry per CDR3 protein. The top ten hold under 8.5% of the sample, which has about 1.4 million distinct CDR3 sequences, approximately 59% seen once. The record originates from a study of blood T cells in healthy people across ages. Study-wide results and limits: Donors of long life had a larger count of naive CD4+ cells and greater diversity than aged donors. Naive T cell percentage and TCR beta diversity correlated strongly. Diversity estimated from one million T cells was considered an underestimate.

Sequenced input: blood. This chain links TRBV20-1 with TRBJ1-1; D ambiguous. The TCR sequence derives from a man younger than 30 in good health. CDR3 loop: CSASSALEINTEAFF. The CDR3 region has the DNA TGCAGTGCTAGCTCCGCGCTGGAGATTAACACTGAAGCTTTCTTT.